These 9 T cell receptor beta chains were sequenced from one sample in a study of blood T cell repertoires in COVID-19. Measured with immunoSEQ multiplex PCR; TCRdb has only the in-frame clones, and not every one. The sample yields roughly 200,000 clones, around 80% seen once. The sample comprised peripheral blood. The receptors derive from a man aged 45-65 years who had recovered from COVID-19.

The V and J genes are TRBV15 and TRBJ2-1, with TRBD2 as a possible D gene (5 bases). The CDR3 loop spans 17 amino acids. V shed 1 base and J shed 1 base, with 14 bases lying between them. Per the germline V gene, CDR1 is LNHNV and CDR2 is YYDKDF (reference sequence). The CDR3, as DNA: TGTGCCACCAGCAGAGGTTACTCCCCGGGATCCTACAATGAGCAGTTCTTC. The encoded protein is CATSRGYSPGSYNEQFF.

The CDR3 loop reads CASNLTPDRYSYNEQFF. The CDR3 DNA is TGTGCCAGCAACCTTACACCGGACAGATACTCCTACAATGAGCAGTTCTTC. The chain is built from TRBV2 and TRBJ2-1, with D possibly matching TRBD1 (6 bases). The CDR3 runs to 17 residues. The V and J ends lost 7 bases and 0 bases respectively, with 19 bases between them. In germline, CDR1 is SNHLY, CDR2 FYNNEI.

The V and J genes are TRBV2 and TRBJ2-7, with a weak D call TRBD2 (6 bases). CDR1 is SNHLY and CDR2 is FYNNEI in the germline V gene. This CDR3 is built from 16 residues. Trimming removed 4 bases at V and 5 bases at J, with 21 bases between. As DNA, the CDR3 is TGTGCCAGCAGTGGGTCTGTGTGGGGGGAGTTGGACGAGCAGTACTTC. Encoded protein: CASSGSVWGELDEQYF.

The chain recombines TRBV4-1 with TRBJ2-1; possible D gene TRBD2, 5 bases. CDR3 length equals 17 residues. Germline CDR1 reads MGHRA; CDR2 reads YSYEKL. The germline V and J ends were trimmed by 2 bases and 0 bases, with 14 bases remaining between them. CDR3 amino acids: CASSQQSSVSSYNEQFF. The CDR3 coding sequence is TGCGCCAGCAGCCAACAAAGTAGCGTTAGCTCCTACAATGAGCAGTTCTTC.

This sequence joins TRBV29-1 and TRBJ2-5, with D unclear. Germline values: CDR1 SQVTM, CDR2 ANQGSEA. CDR3 length: 11 amino acids. Trimming pared 7 bases from V and 4 bases from J, leaving 10 bases between. The DNA of the CDR3 is TGCAGCGGGAGAGAAGGAGAGACCCAGTACTTC. Its translation is CSGREGETQYF.

The chain has TRBV29-1 and TRBJ2-1; 14 bases agree with TRBD2. Unmatched junction bases numbered 8, after V lost 0 bases and J lost 10 bases. This CDR3 comprises 16 residues. Germline loops: CDR1 SQVTM, CDR2 ANQGSEA. The CDR3, as DNA: TGCAGCGTTGAAGAGGGGACTAGCGGGAGTCAAGCAGAGCAGTTCTTC. Its protein is CSVEEGTSGSQAEQFF.

The J gene is TRBJ2-7, the V gene TRBV11-2, with 10 bases aligning to TRBD1. Looked up from germline, CDR1 is SGHAT and CDR2 is FQNNGV. The V and J ends lost 1 base and 3 bases, in that order; junction bases with no gene match: 6. This CDR3 has 16 residues. CDR3 sequence reads: CASSLALDRGNYEQYF. CDR3 nucleotides: TGTGCCAGCAGCTTAGCCCTGGACAGGGGGAACTACGAGCAGTACTTC.

The gene calls are TRBV30 and TRBJ2-4; a weak D match, TRBD1 (6 bases). CDR3 length equals 13 residues. The germline V gene has CDR1 GTSNPN and CDR2 SVGIG (reference sequence). Trimming cost V 2 bases and J 10 bases, with 15 bases left between them. CDR3 coding DNA: TGTGCCTGGAGTCCGCCGGACAGATCTATTCAGTACTTC. The encoded protein is CAWSPPDRSIQYF.

The table lists this clone with many counts. The chain is built from TRBV28 and TRBJ1-1; D perhaps matches TRBD1 (5 bases). With 6 bases removed from V and 1 base from J, the gap between germline ends came to 15 bases. This CDR3 spans 15 amino acids. From germline, CDR1 is MDHEN and CDR2 SYDVKM. CDR3 amino acids: CASSGAGLGNTEAFF. The CDR3, as DNA: TGTGCCAGCAGCGGAGCGGGACTGGGGAACACTGAAGCTTTCTTT.